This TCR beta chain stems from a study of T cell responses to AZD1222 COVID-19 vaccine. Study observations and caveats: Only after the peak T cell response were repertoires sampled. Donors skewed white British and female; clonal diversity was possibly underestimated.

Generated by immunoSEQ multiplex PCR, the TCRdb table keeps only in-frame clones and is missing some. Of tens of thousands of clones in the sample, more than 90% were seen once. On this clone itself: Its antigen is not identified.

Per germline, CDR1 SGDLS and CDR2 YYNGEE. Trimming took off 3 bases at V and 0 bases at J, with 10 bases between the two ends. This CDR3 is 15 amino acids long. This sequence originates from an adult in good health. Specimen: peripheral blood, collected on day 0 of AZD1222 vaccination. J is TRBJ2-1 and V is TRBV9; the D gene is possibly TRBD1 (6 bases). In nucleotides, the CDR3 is TGTGCCAGCAGCGGACAGGCGGTCTCCTACAATGAGCAGTTCTTC. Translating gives CASSGQAVSYNEQFF.